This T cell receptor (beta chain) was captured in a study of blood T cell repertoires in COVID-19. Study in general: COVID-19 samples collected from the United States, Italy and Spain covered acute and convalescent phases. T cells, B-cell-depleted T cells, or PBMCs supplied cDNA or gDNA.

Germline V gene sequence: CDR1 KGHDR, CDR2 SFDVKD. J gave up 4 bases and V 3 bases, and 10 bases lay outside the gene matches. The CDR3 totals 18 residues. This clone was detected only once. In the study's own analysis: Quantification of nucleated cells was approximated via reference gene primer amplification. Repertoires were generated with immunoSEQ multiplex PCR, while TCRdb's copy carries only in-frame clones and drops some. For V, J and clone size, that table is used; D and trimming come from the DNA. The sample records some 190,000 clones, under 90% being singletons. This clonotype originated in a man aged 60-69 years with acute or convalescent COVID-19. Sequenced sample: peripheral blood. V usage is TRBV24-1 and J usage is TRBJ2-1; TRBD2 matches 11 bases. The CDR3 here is CATSDAKRTSGYYNEQFF. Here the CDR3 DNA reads TGTGCCACCAGTGATGCTAAAAGGACTAGCGGGTATTACAATGAGCAGTTCTTC.